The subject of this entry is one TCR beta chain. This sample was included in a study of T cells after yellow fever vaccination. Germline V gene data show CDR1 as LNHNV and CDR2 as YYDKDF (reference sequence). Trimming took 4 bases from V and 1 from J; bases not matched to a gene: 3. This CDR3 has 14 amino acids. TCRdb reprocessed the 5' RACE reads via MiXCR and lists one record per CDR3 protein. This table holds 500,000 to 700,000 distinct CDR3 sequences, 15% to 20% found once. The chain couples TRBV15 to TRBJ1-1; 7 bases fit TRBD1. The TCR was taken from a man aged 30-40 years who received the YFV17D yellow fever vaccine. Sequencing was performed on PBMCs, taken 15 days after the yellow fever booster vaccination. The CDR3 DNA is TGTGCCACCAGCAACAGACAGGGGAACACTGAAGCTTTCTTT. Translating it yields CATSNRQGNTEAFF.